One sample yielded the 28 T cell receptor beta chains listed below, sequenced in a study of cytomegalovirus exposure and HLA in healthy donors. Primers included in the PCR were 60 Vbeta and 13 Jbeta primers. TCRdb's table, derived via immunoSEQ multiplex PCR, lists solely in-frame clones and lacks some. The table shows 90,000 to 150,000 clones, with around 84% occurring only once. Material for sequencing was PBMCs. These receptors were taken from a woman in her 30s in good health and CMV-seropositive.

The rearrangement links TRBV5-4 to TRBJ1-1; D is perhaps TRBD1 (6 bases). Trimming took off 1 base at V and 1 base at J, with 8 bases between the two ends. The CDR3 runs 14 residues. Germline V gene lookup returns CDR1 SGHNT and CDR2 YYREEE (reference sequence). CDR3 bases: TGTGCCAGCAGCTTGCGAGGGGGGAACACTGAAGCTTTCTTT. It codes for CASSLRGGNTEAFF.

Ten or more counts support this clone. V is TRBV7-9 and J is TRBJ1-4; 7 bases are shared with TRBD1. Losses at the gene ends were 3 bases for V and 8 bases for J; bases not matched to a gene: 9. This CDR3 region has 15 residues. Looked up from germline, CDR1 is SEHNR and CDR2 is FQNEAQ (reference sequence). The CDR3, as DNA: TGTGCCAGCAGCTTTTCTGCAGGGGGTGACGAAAAACTGTTTTTT. Translating gives CASSFSAGGDEKLFF.

V and J are TRBV4-1 and TRBJ1-2, with D possibly being TRBD1 (6 bases). In germline, CDR1 is MGHRA, CDR2 YSYEKL. The CDR3 consists of 15 residues. V was pared by 3 bases and J by 3 bases, with 14 bases between. CDR3: CASSHASGGHYGYTF. DNA of the CDR3: TGCGCCAGCAGCCACGCTAGTGGGGGCCACTATGGCTACACCTTC.

The J gene is TRBJ1-5, the V gene TRBV6-5, with D maybe TRBD1 (5 bases). Per the germline V gene, CDR1 is MNHEY and CDR2 is SVGAGI. The CDR3 covers 14 residues. The germline V and J ends were trimmed by 6 bases and 4 bases, with 13 bases remaining between them. The CDR3 nucleotides are TGTGCCAGCAGGGCGGGGGTGTGGAATCAGCCCCAGCATTTT. It encodes CASRAGVWNQPQHF.

This clone was picked up one time. CDR3 in amino acids: CSGGRGGTQYF. The CDR3 DNA reads as TGCAGCGGGGGGCGGGGGGGTACGCAGTATTTT. V gene TRBV29-1 combines with J gene TRBJ2-3, with 9 bases fitting TRBD2. Germline CDR1 reads SQVTM; CDR2 reads ANQGSEA. J lost 8 bases, V lost 7 bases, and 4 bases had no gene match. The CDR3 consists of 11 residues.

The J gene is TRBJ2-1, the V gene TRBV7-9, with 8 nucleotides matching TRBD1. Trimming cost V 1 base and J 4 bases; bases outside gene matches: 12. Germline V gives CDR1 SEHNR, CDR2 FQNEAQ (reference sequence). The CDR3 has 18 residues. This CDR3 is CASSLVIQTGDFYNEQFF. CDR3 DNA: TGTGCCAGCAGCTTAGTCATACAGACAGGGGATTTTTACAATGAGCAGTTCTTC. Using reference TRBV7-9 and TRBJ2-1 for the parts outside the CDR3, the full variable domain is DTGVSQNPRHKITKRGQNVTFRCDPISEHNRLYWYRQTLGQGPEFLTYFQNEAQLEKSRLLSDRFSAERPKGSFSTLEIQRTEQGDSAMYLCASSLVIQTGDFYNEQFFGPGTRLTVL.

The rearrangement uses TRBV6-1 and TRBJ1-2; TRBD1 aligns across 7 bases. Germline CDR1 is MNHNS and CDR2 is SASEGT. With 6 bases clipped from V and 4 bases from J, the junction kept 5 bases outside the gene matches. The CDR3 has 13 amino acids. The chain's CDR3 is CASSMAGGYGYTF. The DNA of the CDR3 is TGTGCCAGCAGCATGGCAGGGGGCTATGGCTACACCTTC.

This chain connects TRBV9 to TRBJ1-4; D gene ambiguous. CDR1 is SGDLS and CDR2 is YYNGEE in the germline V gene. Deletions cut 4 bases from V and 5 bases from J, with 15 bases between. The CDR3 extends over 15 amino acids. The CDR3 DNA sequence: TGTGCCAGCAGCCCTTCCGGGAGAAACAATGAAAAACTGTTTTTT. Translating gives CASSPSGRNNEKLFF.

V gene TRBV2 combines with J gene TRBJ2-5; 8 bases align to TRBD2. The CDR3 runs to 13 residues. Germline CDR1 is SNHLY and CDR2 is FYNNEI. V lost 4 bases, J lost 11 bases, and 9 bases stayed unmatched. For the CDR3, the DNA is TGTGCCAGCAGTGGGATGAGCGGGGGATGGCAGTACTTC. Protein: CASSGMSGGWQYF.

This rearrangement joins TRBV5-5 to TRBJ1-2, with TRBD1 identical over 7 bases. The J segment lost 8 bases and the V segment lost 5 bases, leaving 9 bases of the junction unmatched. Germline assignment: CDR1 SGHKS and CDR2 YYEKEE (reference sequence). This CDR3 comprises 13 residues. For the CDR3, the DNA is TGTGCCAGCAGGGGGGAGACAGGGAAGGGCTACACCTTC. Its protein product is CASRGETGKGYTF.

This clone has more than one count but fewer than ten. This rearrangement joins TRBV19 to TRBJ2-3; no clear D. The length of the CDR3 is 13 residues. Trimming shortened V by 3 bases and J by 2 bases, and 6 bases separated the two germline ends. Germline CDR1 is LNHDA and CDR2 is SQIVND (reference sequence). The CDR3 here is CASSIESTDTQYF. CDR3 DNA sequence: TGTGCCAGTAGTATTGAGTCCACAGATACGCAGTATTTT.

V gene TRBV28 combines with J gene TRBJ2-5; D remains unclear. V was clipped by 6 bases and J by 5 bases, with 16 bases between them. From germline, CDR1 is MDHEN and CDR2 SYDVKM. CDR3 length: 14 residues. CDR3 nucleotide sequence: TGTGCCAGCAGCCGCCGGTGGGCCACGGAGACCCAGTACTTC. Its translation is CASSRRWATETQYF.

The V call is TRBV6-1, the J call TRBJ1-1; 8 nucleotides align to TRBD1. Germline V gene sequence: CDR1 MNHNS, CDR2 SASEGT. This CDR3 region has 15 residues. The V segment lost 8 bases and the J segment 1 base; nucleotides outside the gene matches: 9. The chain's CDR3 is CASLRTGTGNTEAFF. The CDR3 DNA is TGTGCCAGCTTAAGAACCGGGACAGGGAACACTGAAGCTTTCTTT.

The chain couples TRBV4-3 to TRBJ1-2; the match to TRBD1 covers 7 bases. CDR1 LGHNA and CDR2 YSLEER come from the germline V gene. V lost 1 base, J lost 5 bases, and 4 bases stayed unmatched. There are 14 residues in the CDR3. The chain's CDR3 is CASSQGGTAYGYTF. In DNA form, the CDR3 reads TGCGCCAGCAGCCAAGGCGGGACAGCTTATGGCTACACCTTC.

This rearrangement joins TRBV6-1 to TRBJ2-5; TRBD2 is a possible D gene (6 bases). In germline, CDR1 is MNHNS, CDR2 SASEGT. V was shortened by 6 bases and J by 4 bases, with 12 bases between the two germline ends. The CDR3 loop spans 13 amino acids. The CDR3, as DNA: TGTGCCAGCAGCCCGGGACTGGTAGAGACCCAGTACTTC. Protein: CASSPGLVETQYF.

This clone came up a few times. The chain's CDR3 is CASRQTENTEAFF. DNA for the CDR3: TGTGCCAGCAGACAGACAGAAAACACTGAAGCTTTCTTT. The chain uses TRBV7-8 and TRBJ1-1, with D possibly matching TRBD1 (5 bases). V lost 6 bases, J lost 2 bases, and 10 bases lay in between. CDR1 SGHVS and CDR2 FQNEAQ come from the germline V gene. There are 13 residues in the CDR3.

The rearrangement links TRBV6-5 to TRBJ1-2; 9 bases fit TRBD1. The V and J ends lost 4 bases and 9 bases, in that order; junction bases with no gene match: 9. Germline V gene sequence: CDR1 MNHEY, CDR2 SVGAGI. The CDR3 is 14 residues long. Here the CDR3 reads CASSSWTGEESYTF. For the CDR3, the DNA is TGTGCCAGCAGTTCATGGACAGGGGAGGAGAGCTACACCTTC.

This chain joins TRBV10-3 and TRBJ1-1; 12 nucleotides agree with TRBD1. Germline-derived CDR1 and CDR2 are ENHRY and SYGVKD. Trimming took 10 bases from V and 5 from J; bases not matched to a gene: 8. This CDR3 is built from 14 residues. The CDR3: CATEGQGALTEAFF. CDR3 nucleotides: TGTGCCACCGAGGGACAGGGGGCTTTGACTGAAGCTTTCTTT.

This sequence joins TRBV28 and TRBJ1-6; no firm D call. V was pared by 7 bases and J by 14 bases, with 21 bases between. The CDR3 runs to 14 residues. Germline loops: CDR1 MDHEN, CDR2 SYDVKM. The CDR3 DNA is TGTGCCAGCACCTCTTTCGGACTGACCAAAACCCTCCACTTT. Translating gives CASTSFGLTKTLHF.

On this clone: The DNA is left out, because the CDR3 cannot be placed on it with certainty; the CDR3 is given as TCRdb lists it. The sample carries other DNA sequences with the same CDR3. The chain has TRBV4-1 and TRBJ2-7; TRBD2, the table's D call, was not compared with the DNA. Both ends counted, the CDR3 spans 15 residues. Germline V lookup: CDR1 MGHRA, CDR2 YSYEKL. The CDR3 loop reads CASSQVGSGSYEQYF.

The V and J genes are TRBV4-3 and TRBJ2-5; 11 positions match TRBD1. The DNA end is more similar to TRBJ2-7, so the J call may be wrong. The CDR3 length is 14 residues. Germline V CDR1 and CDR2: LGHNA, YSLEER. The CDR3 nucleotides are TGCGCCAGCAGCCCGGGACAGGGGGTCCACGAGCAGTACTTC. This codes for CASSPGQGVHEQYF.

This chain uses TRBV10-2 with TRBJ2-3; 7 bases align to TRBD2. This CDR3 is built from 13 residues. Germline lookup yields CDR1 WSHSY and CDR2 SAAADI. The J segment lost 0 bases and the V segment lost 7 bases, leaving 1 base of the junction unmatched. The CDR3 nucleotides read TGCGCCAGCAAGCGGGGTAGCACAGATACGCAGTATTTT. This encodes CASKRGSTDTQYF.

The chain uses TRBV29-1 and TRBJ1-3, with 8 bases matching TRBD1. Germline CDR1 reads SQVTM; CDR2 reads ANQGSEA. This CDR3 spans 14 amino acids. V trimming: 7 bases; J trimming: 1 base; junction bases outside the gene matches: 6. The CDR3 nucleotides read TGCAGCGGGGGGGACAGGTCATCTGGAAACACCATATATTTT. Its protein is CSGGDRSSGNTIYF.

The chain couples TRBV5-5 to TRBJ2-3; 9 bases fit TRBD1. This CDR3 is built from 19 residues. Germline V gene data show CDR1 as SGHKS and CDR2 as YYEKEE (reference sequence). J gave up 2 bases and V 1 base, and 14 bases lay outside the gene matches. Written as DNA, the CDR3 is TGTGCCAGCAGCTTGCTTCGACAGGGGGGAATCCGTGTCACAGATACGCAGTATTTT. This gives the protein CASSLLRQGGIRVTDTQYF.

The V call is TRBV7-6, the J call TRBJ2-7; TRBD1 agrees at 9 bases. This CDR3 is built from 15 residues. J was trimmed by 1 base and V by 1 base; bases with no gene match: 2. The V gene's germline CDR1 is SGHVS and CDR2 FNYEAQ. CDR3 protein: CASSLGGTGSYEQYF. The CDR3 coding sequence is TGTGCCAGCAGCTTAGGGGGGACAGGGTCCTACGAGCAGTACTTC.

The rearrangement links TRBV7-8 to TRBJ2-7; no firm D call. V dropped 3 bases and J dropped 3 bases, with 6 bases sitting between them. Germline loops: CDR1 SGHVS, CDR2 FQNEAQ. The CDR3 is 12 residues long. Here the CDR3 reads CASSLNYYEQYF. CDR3 coding DNA: TGTGCCAGCAGCTTGAACTACTACGAGCAGTACTTC.

The CDR3 DNA sequence: TGTGCCAGCAGTAAGACAGTCCGTGGAGGCTACACCTTC. Encoded protein: CASSKTVRGGYTF. The gene calls are TRBV28 and TRBJ1-2, with D maybe TRBD1 (5 bases). This CDR3 is built from 13 residues. V lost 5 bases and J 8 bases, leaving 15 bases between the germline ends. CDR1 is MDHEN and CDR2 is SYDVKM in the germline V gene.

CDR3 sequence (DNA): TGTGCCAGCAGCAACCGGGACAGGGATAATTCACCCCTCCACTTT. It encodes CASSNRDRDNSPLHF. The chain carries TRBV5-6 and TRBJ1-6; 9 nucleotides match TRBD1. The CDR3 is 15 residues long. V trimming: 4 bases; J trimming: 5 bases; junction bases outside the gene matches: 4. Germline values: CDR1 SGHDT, CDR2 YYEEEE.